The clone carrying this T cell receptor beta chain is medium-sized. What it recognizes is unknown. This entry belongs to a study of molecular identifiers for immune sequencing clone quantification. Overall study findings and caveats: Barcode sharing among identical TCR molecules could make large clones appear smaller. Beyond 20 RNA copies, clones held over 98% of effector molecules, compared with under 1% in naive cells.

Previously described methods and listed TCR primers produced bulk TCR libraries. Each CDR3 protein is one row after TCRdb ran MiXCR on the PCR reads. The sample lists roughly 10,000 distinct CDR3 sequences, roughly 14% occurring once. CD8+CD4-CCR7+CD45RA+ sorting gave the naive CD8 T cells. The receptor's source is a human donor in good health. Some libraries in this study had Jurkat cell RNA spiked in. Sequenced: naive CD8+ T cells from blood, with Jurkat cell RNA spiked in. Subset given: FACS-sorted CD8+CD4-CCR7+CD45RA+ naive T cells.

CDR3 sequence reads: CAWSSGQSTDTQYF. In DNA, the CDR3 is TGTGCCTGGAGTTCGGGACAGAGCACAGATACGCAGTATTTT. This sequence joins TRBV30 and TRBJ2-3; 7 bases fit TRBD1. The CDR3 runs 14 residues. Germline V lookup: CDR1 GTSNPN, CDR2 SVGIG (reference sequence). V trimming: 2 bases; J trimming: 0 bases; junction bases outside the gene matches: 2.